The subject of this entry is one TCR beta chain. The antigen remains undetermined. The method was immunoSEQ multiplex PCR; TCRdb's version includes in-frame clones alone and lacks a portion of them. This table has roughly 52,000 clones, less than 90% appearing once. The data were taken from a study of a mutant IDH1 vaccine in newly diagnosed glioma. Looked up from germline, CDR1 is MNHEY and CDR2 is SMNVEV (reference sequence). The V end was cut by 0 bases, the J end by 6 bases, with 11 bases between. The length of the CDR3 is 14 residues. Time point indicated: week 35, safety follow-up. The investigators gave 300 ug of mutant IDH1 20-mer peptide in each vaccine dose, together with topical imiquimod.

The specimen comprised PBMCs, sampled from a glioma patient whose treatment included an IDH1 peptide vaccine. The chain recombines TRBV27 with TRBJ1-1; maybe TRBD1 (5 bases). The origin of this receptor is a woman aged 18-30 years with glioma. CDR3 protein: CASSLSGQPPEAFF. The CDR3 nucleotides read TGTGCCAGCAGTTTATCGGGGCAACCCCCTGAAGCTTTCTTT.